A selection of T cell receptor beta chains follows, all from one sample in a study of vaccination and CD4 T cells after COVID-19. In TCRdb, the PCR reads were re-called with MiXCR into one record per CDR3 protein. This sample has about 15,000 distinct CDR3 sequences; approximately 52% occur once, and the top ten carry more than 7%. What these receptors recognize is not known. The source material was CD4+ T cells from blood, cultured in vitro. These receptors all stem from a human donor who had recovered from COVID-19. CDR3s include the opening cysteine and the closing phenylalanine or tryptophan. D genes are given only for firm matches. Clone size is not always given. Where it is, it says once, few, many or a class for expanded clones.

D,V,J,size,CDR3,DNA
.,TRBV2,TRBJ2-7,few,CASSARYEQYF,TGTGCCAGCAGTGCGAGATACGAGCAGTACTTC
TRBD1,TRBV20-1,TRBJ2-1,once,CSASSGQGGVHEQFF,TGCAGTGCCAGCTCGGGACAGGGTGGAGTCCATGAGCAGTTCTTC
TRBD2,TRBV7-2,TRBJ2-1,.,CASSFTSGAYNEQFF,TGTGCCAGCAGCTTTACTAGCGGAGCGTACAATGAGCAGTTCTTC
.,TRBV6-1,TRBJ1-5,.,CASSDLPDNQPQHF,TGTGCCAGCAGTGACCTCCCCGACAATCAGCCCCAGCATTTT
.,TRBV6-1,TRBJ2-3,few,CASSVDGITDTQYF,TGTGCCAGCAGTGTGGACGGGATAACAGATACGCAGTATTTT
.,TRBV6-1,TRBJ1-2,medium-sized,CASSPLDYKMGYTF,TGTGCCAGCAGTCCCCTGGACTACAAGATGGGCTACACCTTC
.,TRBV30,TRBJ1-6,.,CAWSSPQPLHF,TGTGCCTGGAGTTCCCCTCAACCCCTCCACTTT
TRBD2,TRBV20-1,TRBJ2-1,.,CSARDPRLAGTYNEQFF,TGCAGTGCTAGAGATCCTAGACTAGCGGGTACCTACAATGAGCAGTTCTTC
TRBD1,TRBV20-1,TRBJ2-7,.,CSASDRANEQYF,TGCAGTGCCTCAGACAGGGCCAACGAGCAGTACTTC
.,TRBV20-1,TRBJ1-1,.,CSALYPGRTEAFF,TGCAGTGCGCTCTATCCGGGTCGTACTGAAGCTTTCTTT
TRBD1,TRBV15,TRBJ1-5,few,CATSRDTGDNQPQHF,TGTGCCACCAGCAGGGATACAGGGGACAATCAGCCCCAGCATTTT
TRBD1,TRBV7-2,TRBJ1-1,.,CASSLVPGGRRGTEAFF,TGTGCCAGCAGCTTAGTCCCAGGGGGCCGGCGGGGCACTGAAGCTTTCTTT
TRBD1,TRBV10-3,TRBJ1-1,.,CAISATTGGHTEAFF,TGTGCCATCAGTGCCACGACAGGGGGCCACACTGAAGCTTTCTTT
.,TRBV6-5,TRBJ2-7,few,CASSFPWDEQYF,TGTGCCAGCAGTTTTCCATGGGACGAGCAGTACTTC
TRBD1,TRBV7-3,TRBJ1-1,.,CASSSQGDTEAFF,TGTGCCAGCAGTTCACAGGGGGACACTGAAGCTTTCTTT
.,TRBV20-1,TRBJ1-2,.,CSARDTRANYGYTF,TGCAGTGCTAGAGATACCCGGGCCAACTATGGCTACACCTTC
TRBD2,TRBV11-2,TRBJ2-7,.,CASRPPGGEQYF,TGTGCCAGCAGACCCCCCGGGGGGGAGCAGTACTTC
.,TRBV2,TRBJ1-5,few,CASSLDKNQPQHF,TGTGCCAGCAGCCTAGACAAGAATCAGCCCCAGCATTTT
.,TRBV29-1,TRBJ2-3,few,CSGDEGGTDTQYF,TGCAGCGGTGACGAGGGGGGTACAGATACGCAGTATTTT
TRBD2,TRBV24-1,TRBJ2-7,.,CATSDSGRSIHEQYF,TGTGCCACCAGTGACAGCGGGAGAAGTATACACGAGCAGTACTTC
TRBD2,TRBV20-1,TRBJ2-3,.,CRGDGRESDTQYF,TGCAGGGGGGACGGGAGGGAATCAGATACGCAGTATTTT
.,TRBV29-1,TRBJ1-2,.,CSVVGGGGYTF,TGCAGCGTTGTAGGGGGAGGGGGCTACACCTTC
TRBD1,TRBV7-8,TRBJ1-2,.,CASSLGSYRGTGYTF,TGTGCCAGCAGCTTAGGCAGCTACAGGGGAACGGGCTACACCTTC
.,TRBV4-2,TRBJ2-2,.,CASSQEDPNTGELFF,TGTGCCAGCAGCCAAGAGGACCCGAACACCGGGGAGCTGTTTTTT
.,TRBV10-3,TRBJ2-7,.,CAISPATGEQYF,TGTGCCATCAGTCCTGCGACGGGCGAGCAGTACTTC
.,TRBV9,TRBJ2-2,.,CASSVGGAGTGELFF,TGTGCCAGCAGCGTAGGGGGGGCGGGGACCGGGGAGCTGTTTTTT
.,TRBV19,TRBJ1-2,.,CASSLGGRDYGYTF,TGTGCCAGCTCACTGGGGGGGAGGGACTATGGCTACACCTTC
.,TRBV28,TRBJ1-4,.,CASSPRQEGEKLFF,TGTGCCAGCAGCCCTCGACAAGAGGGTGAAAAACTGTTTTTT
TRBD2,TRBV20-1,TRBJ2-2,.,CSASLAGMNTGELFF,TGCAGTGCCTCTCTAGCGGGGATGAACACCGGGGAGCTGTTTTTT
TRBD2,TRBV20-1,TRBJ2-7,.,CSARGTSGTHEQYF,TGCAGTGCTCGCGGGACTAGCGGGACCCACGAGCAGTACTTC
.,TRBV11-3,TRBJ1-4,.,CASSLDTAEKNHEKLFF,TGTGCCAGCAGCTTAGATACGGCAGAGAAGAATCATGAAAAACTGTTTTTT
TRBD1,TRBV11-3,TRBJ2-4,.,CASSLGTGRKGIQYF,TGTGCCAGCAGCTTAGGGACAGGGAGGAAGGGCATTCAGTACTTC
.,TRBV19,TRBJ2-6,few,CASSDMTGPSGANVLTF,TGTGCCAGTAGTGATATGACAGGACCCTCTGGGGCCAACGTCCTGACTTTC
.,TRBV2,TRBJ2-1,.,CASSASGWSSYNEQFF,TGTGCCAGCAGCGCGAGCGGCTGGAGCTCCTACAATGAGCAGTTCTTC
TRBD1,TRBV24-1,TRBJ1-1,few,CATIDRGNTEAFF,TGTGCCACCATTGACAGGGGGAACACTGAAGCTTTCTTT
.,TRBV20-1,TRBJ2-5,medium-sized,CSAAPGLQYQETQYF,TGCAGTGCTGCTCCGGGACTTCAGTACCAAGAGACCCAGTACTTC
.,TRBV18,TRBJ2-1,.,CASSPGGGQGSYNEQFF,TGTGCCAGCTCACCAGGAGGAGGGCAGGGGTCCTACAATGAGCAGTTCTTC
.,TRBV6-2/TRBV6-3,TRBJ1-1,.,CASSYWNTEAFF,TGTGCCAGCAGTTATTGGAACACTGAAGCTTTCTTT
TRBD1,TRBV28,TRBJ1-2,.,CASTPGGGEYGYTF,TGTGCCAGCACCCCAGGGGGGGGCGAATATGGCTACACCTTC
TRBD2,TRBV6-1,TRBJ2-3,.,CASGPGLADYTDTQYF,TGTGCCAGCGGCCCGGGACTAGCGGACTACACAGATACGCAGTATTTT
.,TRBV11-3,TRBJ1-4,.,CASSGGIGEKLFF,TGTGCCAGCAGCGGTGGGATAGGTGAAAAACTGTTTTTT
TRBD1,TRBV29-1,TRBJ1-1,.,CSVGQGGSTEAFF,TGCAGCGTGGGACAGGGGGGTAGCACTGAAGCTTTCTTT
.,TRBV14,TRBJ2-3,.,CASSQVGTDTQYF,TGTGCCAGCAGCCAAGTGGGGACAGATACGCAGTATTTT
.,TRBV19,TRBJ2-2,.,CASSVLVTGTELFF,TGTGCCAGTAGCGTCCTGGTGACAGGTACGGAGCTGTTTTTT
.,TRBV3-1,TRBJ2-5,.,CASSQDAGAGLETQYF,TGTGCCAGCAGCCAAGATGCCGGGGCAGGGTTAGAGACCCAGTACTTC
TRBD2,TRBV28,TRBJ2-7,.,CASRLAGVGEQYF,TGTGCCAGCAGACTAGCGGGGGTGGGCGAGCAGTACTTC
.,TRBV11-3,TRBJ2-1,.,CASSPTDSYNEQFF,TGTGCCAGCTCACCGACGGACTCCTACAATGAGCAGTTCTTC
.,TRBV6-5,TRBJ2-7,.,CASSYSGLPTYEQYF,TGTGCCAGCAGTTACTCGGGACTTCCGACCTACGAGCAGTACTTC
.,TRBV19,TRBJ1-2,few,CASSMRWRGGYTF,TGTGCCAGTAGTATGAGGTGGCGCGGAGGCTACACCTTC
TRBD1,TRBV18,TRBJ2-7,.,CASSQGQGNGEQYF,TGTGCCAGCTCTCAGGGACAGGGGAATGGCGAGCAGTACTTC
.,TRBV24-1,TRBJ1-3,.,CATSDPGQTGDTIYF,TGTGCCACCAGTGACCCCGGACAAACGGGGGACACCATATATTTT
.,TRBV2,TRBJ2-3,.,CADKRPTSTDTQYF,TGTGCCGACAAGCGGCCTACTAGCACAGATACGCAGTATTTT
.,TRBV27,TRBJ1-2,.,CASSLRGDGYTF,TGTGCCAGCAGTTTAAGAGGGGATGGCTACACCTTC
.,TRBV29-1,TRBJ2-3,once,CSVRQIFTDTQYF,TGCAGCGTTAGACAGATATTTACAGATACGCAGTATTTT
.,TRBV20-1,TRBJ1-5,.,CSARDPGRGNQPQHF,TGCAGTGCTAGAGACCCAGGGAGGGGCAATCAGCCCCAGCATTTT